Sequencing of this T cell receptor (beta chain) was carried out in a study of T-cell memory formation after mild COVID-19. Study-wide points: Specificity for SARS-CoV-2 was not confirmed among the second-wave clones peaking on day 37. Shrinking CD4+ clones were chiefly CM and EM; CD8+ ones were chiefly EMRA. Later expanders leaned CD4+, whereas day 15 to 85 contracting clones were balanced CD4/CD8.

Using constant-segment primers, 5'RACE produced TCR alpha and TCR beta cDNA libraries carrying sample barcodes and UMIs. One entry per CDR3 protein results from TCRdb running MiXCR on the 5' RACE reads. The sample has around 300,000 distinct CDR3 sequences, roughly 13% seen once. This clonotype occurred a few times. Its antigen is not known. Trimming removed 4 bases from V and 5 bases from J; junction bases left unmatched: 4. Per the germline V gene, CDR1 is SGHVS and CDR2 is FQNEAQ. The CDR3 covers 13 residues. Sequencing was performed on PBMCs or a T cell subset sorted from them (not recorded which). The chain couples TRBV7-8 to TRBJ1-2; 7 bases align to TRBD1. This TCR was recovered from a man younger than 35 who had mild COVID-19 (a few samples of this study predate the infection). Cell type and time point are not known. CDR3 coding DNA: TGTGCCAGCAGCTCCGGACAGGAATATGGCTACACCTTC. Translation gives CASSSGQEYGYTF.